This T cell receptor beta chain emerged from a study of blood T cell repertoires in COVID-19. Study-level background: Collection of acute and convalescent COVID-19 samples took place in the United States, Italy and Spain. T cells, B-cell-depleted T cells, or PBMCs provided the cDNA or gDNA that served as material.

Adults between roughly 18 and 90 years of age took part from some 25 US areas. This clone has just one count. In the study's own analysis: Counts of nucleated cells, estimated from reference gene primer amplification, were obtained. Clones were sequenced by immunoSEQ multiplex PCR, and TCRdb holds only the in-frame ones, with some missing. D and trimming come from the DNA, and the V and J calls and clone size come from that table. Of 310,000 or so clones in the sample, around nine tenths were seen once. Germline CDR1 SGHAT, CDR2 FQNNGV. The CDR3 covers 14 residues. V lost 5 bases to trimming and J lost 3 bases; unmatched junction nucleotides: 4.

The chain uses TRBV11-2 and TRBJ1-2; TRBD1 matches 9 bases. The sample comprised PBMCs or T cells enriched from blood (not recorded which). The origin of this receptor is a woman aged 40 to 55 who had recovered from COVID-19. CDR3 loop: CASSRTGVDYGYTF. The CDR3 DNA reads TGTGCCAGCAGCCGGACAGGGGTCGACTATGGCTACACCTTC.